This entry describes one T cell receptor beta chain. The V segment lost 0 bases and the J segment 2 bases; nucleotides outside the gene matches: 7. Germline assignment: CDR1 SGHDN and CDR2 FVKESK. The length of the CDR3 is 18 residues. This record comes from a study of blood T cell repertoires in COVID-19. Overall study context: Researchers got acute and convalescent COVID-19 samples from the United States, Italy and Spain. Sample material is recorded as cDNA or gDNA derived from T cells, B-cell-depleted T cells, or PBMCs.

Generated by immunoSEQ multiplex PCR, the TCRdb table keeps only in-frame clones and is missing some. This sample has 270,000 or so clones, with 65% to 90% found just once. The receptor comes from a human donor in a cohort sampled during active COVID-19. The chain employs TRBV14 and TRBJ2-2; 9 nucleotides agree with TRBD2. The sequenced material came from peripheral blood. CDR3 in DNA: TGTGCCAGCAGCCAAGATACCCGACTAGCGGCAAACACCGGGGAGCTGTTTTTT. It is translated as CASSQDTRLAANTGELFF.